A single sample is the source of the 6 T cell receptor beta chains below, sequenced in a study of blood T cell repertoires in COVID-19. Libraries were prepared by immunoSEQ multiplex PCR; TCRdb keeps only in-frame clonotypes and omits some of them. The sample lists hundreds of thousands of clones; around 92% were seen once. The sample taken for sequencing was peripheral blood. These receptors were taken from a woman aged 30 to 39 with COVID-19, enrolled during active disease.

This clone was seen a handful of times. V is TRBV6-5 and J is TRBJ1-2; tentatively, D is TRBD1 (5 bases). Germline V gives CDR1 MNHEY, CDR2 SVGAGI. The ends were cut back, 0 bases at V and 3 bases at J, with 11 bases in the middle. This CDR3 contains 15 residues. CDR3 sequence: CASSYSTGGYYGYTF. CDR3 coding DNA: TGTGCCAGCAGTTACTCGACTGGGGGGTACTATGGCTACACCTTC.

The rearrangement joins TRBV18 to TRBJ2-7, with TRBD1 matching 7 bases. The CDR3 totals 14 residues. The ends lost 3 bases at V and 3 bases at J; junction bases unmatched: 5. From germline, CDR1 is KGHSH and CDR2 LQKENI. The CDR3 DNA sequence: TGTGCCAGCTCACCCCCGGGACAGAGCTACGAGCAGTACTTC. As protein: CASSPPGQSYEQYF.

The J gene is TRBJ2-7, the V gene TRBV4-2; D is possibly TRBD1 (6 bases). The germline V gene has CDR1 LGHNA and CDR2 YNFKEQ. The ends were cut back, 1 base at V and 6 bases at J, with 16 bases in the middle. CDR3 length: 15 residues. CDR3 bases: TGTGCCAGCAGCCAAGGAACAGGGTACATTCTCGAGCAGTACTTC. Translating gives CASSQGTGYILEQYF.

This chain links TRBV7-9 with TRBJ1-4, with D possibly matching TRBD1 (5 bases). CDR1 and CDR2 (germline): SEHNR, FQNEAQ (reference sequence). The CDR3 has 14 residues. Deletions cut 1 base from V and 3 bases from J, with 6 bases between. The CDR3 region has the DNA TGTGCCAGCAGCTTAGTACAGGCTAATGAAAAACTGTTTTTT. Translated, it gives CASSLVQANEKLFF.

The V and J genes are TRBV30 and TRBJ1-2; 9 nucleotides agree with TRBD1. This CDR3 comprises 14 residues. V shed 3 bases and J 4 bases; nucleotides not matched to a gene: 6. Germline V gives CDR1 GTSNPN, CDR2 SVGIG (reference sequence). The CDR3 loop reads CAWSEGTGIYGYTF. The CDR3 DNA sequence: TGTGCCTGGAGCGAGGGGACAGGGATCTATGGCTACACCTTC.

V usage is TRBV7-9 and J usage is TRBJ1-2; no reliable D call. The CDR3 is 13 amino acids. The germline V and J ends were trimmed by 8 bases and 4 bases, with 14 bases remaining between them. Germline CDR1 reads SEHNR; CDR2 reads FQNEAQ (reference sequence). CDR3 protein: CASVSTAFYGYTF. In nucleotides, the CDR3 is TGTGCCAGCGTTTCAACAGCCTTCTATGGCTACACCTTC.